This TCR beta chain was recovered during a study of blood T cell repertoires in COVID-19. Study as a whole: Spain, Italy and the United States supplied samples that represented acute and convalescent COVID-19. The cDNA or gDNA used as material had been derived from T cells, B-cell-depleted T cells, or PBMCs.

In the original processing: Amplification of reference gene primers provided the estimated nucleated cell counts. The method was immunoSEQ multiplex PCR; TCRdb's version includes in-frame clones alone and lacks a portion of them. That table furnishes V, J and clone size, whereas the DNA furnished D and trimming. The sample carries 230,000 or so clones, about 90% recorded once. Germline CDR1 reads SEHNR; CDR2 reads FQNEAQ (reference sequence). Trimming stripped 1 base from V and 3 bases from J, with 10 bases between. This CDR3 region has 14 residues. Sequencing was done on a sample of peripheral blood. This receptor was taken from a man aged 35 to 55 with active or convalescent COVID-19. V usage is TRBV7-9 and J usage is TRBJ2-7; possibly TRBD1 for D (6 bases). The CDR3 DNA sequence: TGTGCCAGCAGCTTAGGGACAGTAGTCTACGAGCAGTACTTC. It encodes CASSLGTVVYEQYF.